Below, one T cell receptor beta chain is given with its context. These data are taken from a study of OX40 agonist ivuxolimab in advanced cancers. Sampling of blood occurred at baseline, cycle 4 day 1, and cycle 7 day 1. Assay used: immunoSEQ multiplex PCR; TCRdb lists only in-frame clones, some missing. The top ten clones hold 0.7% to 0.9% of a sample with 50,000 to 70,000 clones, 87% of them seen once. The CDR3 runs 13 residues. The V gene end was trimmed by 3 bases and the J gene end by 5 bases; junction bases not matched to a gene: 6. Germline V CDR1 and CDR2: GTSNPN, SVGIG (reference sequence). This rearrangement joins TRBV30 to TRBJ1-1; 7 bases align to TRBD1. The receptor's source is an adult with an advanced solid tumor such as melanoma, head and neck, liver or kidney cancer. Sequencing was performed on CD4+ or CD8+ T cells sorted from blood, taken in a trial of the OX40 agonist ivuxolimab. CDR3 sequence: CAWRYDRVTEAFF. The CDR3 bases are TGTGCCTGGAGGTACGACAGGGTAACTGAAGCTTTCTTT.